This T cell receptor beta chain was found in a study of T cells in Graves' hyperthyroidism and ophthalmopathy. Findings and caveats of the study: From stable hyperthyroidism, ophthalmopathy was set apart by a 13 V-J model.

Orbital computed tomography and thyroid ultrasound, together with serum TRAb and thyroxine and clinical symptoms, were used for diagnoses. Germline V gene sequence: CDR1 MDHEN, CDR2 SYDVKM. Deletions cut 6 bases from V and 4 bases from J, with 16 bases between. CDR3 length: 15 residues. This clonotype was seen repeatedly, ten times or more. No antigen is known for it. There were TCR beta CDR3 regions amplified from RNA transcripts. When the TCR CDR3 underwent first-round RT-PCR, the HTBI primer set was used. From the multiplex PCR reads, TCRdb called clonotypes with MiXCR, one entry per CDR3 protein. The sample has about 600,000 distinct CDR3 sequences; approximately 15% are singletons.

Sequencing was done on a sample of blood. The sequence was obtained from a woman aged 18-30 years with Graves' ophthalmopathy. The gene calls are TRBV28 and TRBJ2-1, with D maybe TRBD2 (5 bases). The CDR3 region has the DNA TGTGCCAGCAGGCCCGGTGGCGGGTCGTACAATGAGCAGTTCTTC. Its protein is CASRPGGGSYNEQFF. The whole variable domain, remainder taken from reference TRBV28 and TRBJ2-1, is DVKVTQSSRYLVKRTGEKVFLECVQDMDHENMFWYRQDPGLGLRLIYFSYDVKMKEKGDIPEGYSVSREKKERFSLILESASTNQTSMYLCASRPGGGSYNEQFFGPGTRLTVL.